The TCR beta chain under discussion was sequenced for a study of T cell responses to AZD1222 COVID-19 vaccine (dated by TCRdb to the early 2020s). For the study in its entirety: AZD1222 recipients whose second dose came at about 4 weeks and those whose second dose came at about 12 weeks were combined into one group, since spike-specific TCR depth and breadth did not differ between the two schedules. TCR sequencing covered 233 trial participants: 200 to 210 given two doses of AZD1222 and approximately 26 given two doses of MenACWY control vaccine. Trial participants were enrolled by age into subgroups of 18-55, 56-69 and 70-plus years, and around 140, 26 and 57 TCR-sequenced participants, respectively, were included in these subgroups.

The time point label on this specimen signifies: baseline before first vaccination. Samples from vaccinated people were obtained from the UK trials COV001 and COV002, which included a single-blind randomized controlled phase 2/3 trial of AZD1222 (ChAdOx1 nCoV-19) in healthy adults. Trial participant PBMC samples were collected at day 0 and day 28 after the second dose for TCRbeta chain sequencing. In the case of this clone: Which antigen it targets is not known. Qualities for individual bases were not recorded, and no much larger clone is one base off.

The CDR3 regions of human TCRbeta chains were subjected to immunosequencing. As for the authors' bioinformatics: TCRs in the repertoires were compared against a reference library of SARS-CoV-2-specific TCRs that had been generated with the MIRA antigen-specificity platform. Breadth was defined as the fraction of unique TCRs that were SARS-CoV-2-associated. Depth was defined as the fraction of total T cells that were SARS-CoV-2-associated. Each spike-specific TCR was assigned to its reactive spike region and to a CD4 or CD8 class using the MIRA data. Log10-transformed breadth and depth values were compared by one-way ANOVA with Sidak's multiple comparisons tests. Drawn from immuneACCESS, this table holds only the in-frame rearrangements with V and J called that TCRdb kept. Clones are partly lost; checked studies trace under half to an unresolved V gene and leave the rest unexplained. That table is the source of V, J and clone size, and D and trimming were worked out from the DNA. The table for this sample lists roughly 160,000 clones; 75% to 90% of them were counted only once. The ten top clones hold 6.9% of the sample.

On the study overall, not on this receptor specifically: Reportedly, almost half of the unique spike-specific TCRs recognized epitopes lying outside the regions that are mutated in the B.1.351 and B.1.1.7 variants. Participants were mostly white British, with more females than males. The authors suggested clonal diversity may have been underestimated. A significant rise in spike-specific TCR breadth and depth was observed after two AZD1222 doses relative to day 0 and relative to MenACWY recipients. Because no day 14 peak-response samples were available, the repertoires could be characterized only after the peak T cell response. Vaccine-associated CD4 TCRs spanned the whole spike protein, with dominant responses in regions 160-218 and 743-854. Conclusions about previously exposed vaccinees were limited because only a handful of AZD1222 recipients were SARS-CoV-2 seropositive at baseline. In the small 56-69-year group, the increase in depth fell short of significance, most likely because of low power.

The source was peripheral blood, collected on day 0 of AZD1222 vaccination. The sequence was obtained from an adult in good health.

The CDR3 in this case is CASSRDTSFYEQYF. In nucleotide form, the sequence is TGTGCCAGCAGCCGCGATACTAGTTTCTACGAGCAGTACTTC. The chain employs TRBV28 and TRBJ2-7; a weak D assignment points to TRBD2 (5 bases agree). From a lookup of the germline V gene, CDR1 and CDR2 are MDHEN and SYDVKM. Between the V and J ends, shortened by 6 bases and 3 bases respectively, the junction contains 15 bases. The cysteine opens and the phenylalanine closes a CDR3 of 14 amino acids. Just CDR3 DNA is preserved here, 42 bases in frame from base 1.